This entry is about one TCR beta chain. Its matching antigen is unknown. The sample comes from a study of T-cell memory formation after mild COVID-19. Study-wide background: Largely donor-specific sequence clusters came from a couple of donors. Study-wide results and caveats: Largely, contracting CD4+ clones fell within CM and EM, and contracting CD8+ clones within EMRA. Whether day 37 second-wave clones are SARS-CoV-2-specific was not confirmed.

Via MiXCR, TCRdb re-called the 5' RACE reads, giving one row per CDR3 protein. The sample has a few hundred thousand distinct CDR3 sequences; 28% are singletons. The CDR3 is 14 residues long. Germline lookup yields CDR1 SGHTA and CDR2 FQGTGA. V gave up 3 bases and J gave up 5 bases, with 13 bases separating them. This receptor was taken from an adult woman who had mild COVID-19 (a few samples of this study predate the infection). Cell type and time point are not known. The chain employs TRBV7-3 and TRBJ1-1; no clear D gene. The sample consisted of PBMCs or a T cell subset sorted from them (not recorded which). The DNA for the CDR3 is TGTGCCAGCAGCTTGGCCCGACGAGGAACTGAAGCTTTCTTT. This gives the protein CASSLARRGTEAFF.